These 15 T cell receptor beta chains share one sample of origin, sequenced in a study of T cells in Graves' hyperthyroidism and ophthalmopathy. It was RNA transcripts that yielded the amplified TCR beta CDR3 regions. During a first-round RT-PCR of the TCR CDR3, the HTBI primer set was used. Via MiXCR, TCRdb re-called the multiplex PCR reads, giving one row per CDR3 protein. The table includes under 600,000 distinct CDR3 sequences, roughly 15% detected once. Sequencing was performed on blood. These receptor sequences come from a woman aged 40 to 55 with Graves' ophthalmopathy.

This clonotype was found many times. CDR3 in amino acids: CASSSRLVASPSHEQFF. Written as DNA, the CDR3 is TGTGCCAGCAGCTCCCGCTTGGTAGCGAGTCCAAGCCATGAGCAGTTCTTC. The J gene is TRBJ2-1, the V gene TRBV11-2, with D perhaps TRBD2 (5 bases). The V and J ends lost 4 bases and 8 bases respectively, with 24 bases between them. This CDR3 spans 17 amino acids. Germline V gene lookup returns CDR1 SGHAT and CDR2 FQNNGV.

This clonotype was recorded many times. The J gene is TRBJ1-2, the V gene TRBV5-1, with no clear D. Germline CDR1 SGHRS, CDR2 YFSETQ. The CDR3 loop spans 14 amino acids. Trimming pared 0 bases from V and 5 bases from J, leaving 11 bases between. The CDR3 nucleotides read TGCGCCAGCAGCTTGGGGCGGGGAACGTATGGCTACACCTTC. Amino acids: CASSLGRGTYGYTF.

The chain joins TRBV6-2 or TRBV6-3 to TRBJ2-2, with D uncertain. Germline lookup yields CDR1 MNHEY and CDR2 SVGEGT. CDR3 length equals 12 residues. Trimming took 6 bases from V and 6 from J, leaving 8 bases between them. CDR3 sequence (DNA): TGTGCCAGCAGCCTTCAACCCGGGGAGCTGTTTTTT. Translating it yields CASSLQPGELFF.

The rearrangement uses TRBV20-1 and TRBJ2-5; TRBD2 aligns across 7 bases. CDR1 DFQATT and CDR2 SNEGSKA come from the germline V gene (reference sequence). This CDR3 is 15 amino acids long. The V and J ends lost 2 bases and 3 bases, in that order; junction bases with no gene match: 9. CDR3 sequence: CSARPPGGGEETQYF. The CDR3 DNA follows: TGCAGTGCTAGACCCCCCGGGGGAGGGGAAGAGACCCAGTACTTC.

This clonotype appeared many times. The genes are TRBV6-1 and TRBJ2-3, with D uncertain. V was pared by 1 base and J by 4 bases, with 9 bases between. The germline V gene has CDR1 MNHNS and CDR2 SASEGT. This CDR3 contains 14 residues. The CDR3 spells CASSEGPVADTQYF. The DNA of the CDR3 is TGTGCCAGCAGTGAAGGCCCAGTAGCAGATACGCAGTATTTT.

This chain connects TRBV5-4 to TRBJ1-1; no reliable D call. V lost 3 bases and J lost 1, with 16 bases in between. CDR1 and CDR2 from the germline V gene are SGHNT and YYREEE (reference sequence). CDR3 size: 16 residues. The CDR3 reads CASSSQALVGNTEAFF. Written as DNA, the CDR3 is TGTGCCAGCAGCTCTCAGGCCCTGGTGGGGAACACTGAAGCTTTCTTT.

V gene TRBV24-1 combines with J gene TRBJ2-2, with 9 bases identical to TRBD1. CDR1 is KGHDR, CDR2 SFDVKD, per germline. The CDR3 runs 15 residues. V shed 11 bases and J 2 bases; nucleotides not matched to a gene: 8. CDR3 sequence (DNA): TGTGCCATCGCGAGGACAGGGGACAACACCGGGGAGCTGTTTTTT. This encodes CAIARTGDNTGELFF.

This clonotype showed up many times. This sequence joins TRBV2 and TRBJ2-7; D perhaps matches TRBD2 (5 bases). V lost 7 bases to trimming and J lost 3 bases, with 13 bases between them. This CDR3 region has 13 residues. Germline CDR1 and CDR2: SNHLY and FYNNEI. CDR3: CASTSDFIYEQYF. The CDR3 DNA sequence: TGTGCCAGCACCTCGGACTTCATCTACGAGCAGTACTTC.

As concerns this clonotype: A much larger clone differs from this one at a single base, so this may be a read error. The J gene is TRBJ2-1, the V gene TRBV28, with D possibly matching TRBD2 (5 bases). CDR1 and CDR2 (germline): MDHEN, SYDVKM. The CDR3 contains 13 residues. This CDR3 reads CASLGPWGVEQSF. The CDR3 nucleotides read TGTGCCAGCCTAGGGCCTTGGGGAGTTGAGCAGTCCTTC.

As regards this clonotype: No conserved phenylalanine or tryptophan is present at the end of the CDR3, so a read error is the likely explanation. The rearrangement joins TRBV4-1 to TRBJ2-7, with 11 bases lining up with TRBD2. Germline V gene sequence: CDR1 MGHRA, CDR2 YSYEKL. The V segment lost 4 bases and the J segment 2 bases; nucleotides outside the gene matches: 4. The CDR3 has 15 residues. Here the CDR3 DNA reads TGCGCCAGCAGCCCGGTGGGACTAGCGGCCTACGAGCAGTACTCC. Translating gives CASSPVGLAAYEQYS.

In its sample, this clonotype was seen many times. The V and J genes are TRBV2 and TRBJ2-5; 7 nucleotides agree with TRBD1. The V gene end was trimmed by 4 bases and the J gene end by 2 bases; junction bases not matched to a gene: 10. In germline, CDR1 is SNHLY, CDR2 FYNNEI. The CDR3 length is 16 residues. The CDR3 DNA follows: TGTGCCAGCAGTGTTCACCTCCCGGGACAGCAAGAGACCCAGTACTTC. Protein: CASSVHLPGQQETQYF. Together with reference TRBV2 and TRBJ2-5, the CDR3 gives the full variable domain: EPEVTQTPSHQVTQMGQEVILRCVPISNHLYFYWYRQILGQKVEFLVSFYNNEISEKSEIFDDQFSVERPDGSNFTLKIRSTKLEDSAMYFCASSVHLPGQQETQYFGPGTRLLVL.

There are a few counts of this clonotype. The chain has TRBV6-1 and TRBJ2-1; 13 bases are a match to TRBD2. Unmatched junction bases numbered 2, after V lost 6 bases and J lost 6 bases. Germline CDR1 MNHNS, CDR2 SASEGT. The CDR3 totals 14 residues. The CDR3 reads CASSRTSGSNEQFF. In nucleotides, the CDR3 is TGTGCCAGCAGCAGGACTAGCGGGAGCAATGAGCAGTTCTTC.

This clonotype was seen ten or more times. The chain uses TRBV28 and TRBJ2-5, with D possibly called TRBD1 or TRBD2 (6 bases each). The V and J ends lost 7 bases and 5 bases respectively, with 17 bases between them. Per the germline V gene, CDR1 is MDHEN and CDR2 is SYDVKM. The CDR3 extends over 14 amino acids. The CDR3 spells CASKRSGASETQYF. The CDR3 DNA sequence: TGTGCCAGCAAACGCTCGGGGGCCTCGGAGACCCAGTACTTC.

This clonotype was found many times. The rearrangement joins TRBV20-1 to TRBJ2-7; TRBD2 matches at 10 bases. This CDR3 spans 16 amino acids. V gave up 1 base and J gave up 2 bases; unmatched junction bases: 8. The germline V gene encodes CDR1 DFQATT and CDR2 SNEGSKA (reference sequence). CDR3 sequence reads: CSARAMGLASTYEQYF. The CDR3 nucleotides are TGCAGTGCTAGAGCCATGGGACTAGCGTCGACCTACGAGCAGTACTTC.

The chain couples TRBV6-9 to TRBJ2-3; 11 nucleotides agree with TRBD2. The V and J ends lost 4 bases and 4 bases, in that order; junction bases with no gene match: 7. Germline-derived CDR1 and CDR2 are MNHGY and SVAAGI. This CDR3 is 16 amino acids long. The DNA for the CDR3 is TGTGCCAGCAGTTTACAACTAGCGGGAGAGTCAGATACGCAGTATTTT. The encoded protein is CASSLQLAGESDTQYF.